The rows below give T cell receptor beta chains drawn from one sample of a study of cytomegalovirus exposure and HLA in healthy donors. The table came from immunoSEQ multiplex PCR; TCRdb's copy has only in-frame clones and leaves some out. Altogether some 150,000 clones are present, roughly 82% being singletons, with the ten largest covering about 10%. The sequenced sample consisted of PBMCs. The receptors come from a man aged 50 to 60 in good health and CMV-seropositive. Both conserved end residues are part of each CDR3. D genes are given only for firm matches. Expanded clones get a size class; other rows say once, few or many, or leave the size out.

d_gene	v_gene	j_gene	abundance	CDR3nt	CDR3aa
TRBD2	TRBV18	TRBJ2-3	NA	TGTGCCAGCTCGGCTACCGGGGGGGGACCTGATACGCAGTATTTT	CASSATGGGPDTQYF
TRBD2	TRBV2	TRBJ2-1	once	TGTGCCAGCAAGACCCTTACTAGCGGGCAGTACAATGAGCAGTTCTTC	CASKTLTSGQYNEQFF
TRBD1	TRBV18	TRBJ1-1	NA	TGTGCCAGCTCCCGGGACAGCGAAGCTTTCTTT	CASSRDSEAFF
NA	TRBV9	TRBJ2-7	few	TGTGCCAGCAGCGTAGAGGAGGGACAGACCTACGAGCAGTACTTC	CASSVEEGQTYEQYF
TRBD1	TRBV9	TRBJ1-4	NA	TGTGCCAGCAGCCCAGACAGGGTTAATGAAAAACTGTTTTTT	CASSPDRVNEKLFF
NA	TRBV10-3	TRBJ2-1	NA	TGTGCCAGAGCAAGTTCTGTAAACAATGAGCAGTTCTTC	CARASSVNNEQFF
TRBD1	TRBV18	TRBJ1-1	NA	TGTGCCAGCTCACATCGACAGGGAAGGGCGAACACTGAAGCTTTCTTT	CASSHRQGRANTEAFF
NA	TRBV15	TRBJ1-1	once	TGTGCCACCAGCTCGAACATCCCGAACACTGAAGCTTTCTTT	CATSSNIPNTEAFF
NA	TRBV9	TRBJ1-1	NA	TGTGCCAGCAGCTCCCCAGGGCGTGAAGCTTTCTTT	CASSSPGREAFF
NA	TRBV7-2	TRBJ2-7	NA	TGTGCCAGCAGCACGACAGCCAGACCCTACGAGCAGTACTTC	CASSTTARPYEQYF
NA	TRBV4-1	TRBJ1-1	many	TGCGCCAGCAACGGCCGGCGGGACACTGAAGCTTTCTTT	CASNGRRDTEAFF